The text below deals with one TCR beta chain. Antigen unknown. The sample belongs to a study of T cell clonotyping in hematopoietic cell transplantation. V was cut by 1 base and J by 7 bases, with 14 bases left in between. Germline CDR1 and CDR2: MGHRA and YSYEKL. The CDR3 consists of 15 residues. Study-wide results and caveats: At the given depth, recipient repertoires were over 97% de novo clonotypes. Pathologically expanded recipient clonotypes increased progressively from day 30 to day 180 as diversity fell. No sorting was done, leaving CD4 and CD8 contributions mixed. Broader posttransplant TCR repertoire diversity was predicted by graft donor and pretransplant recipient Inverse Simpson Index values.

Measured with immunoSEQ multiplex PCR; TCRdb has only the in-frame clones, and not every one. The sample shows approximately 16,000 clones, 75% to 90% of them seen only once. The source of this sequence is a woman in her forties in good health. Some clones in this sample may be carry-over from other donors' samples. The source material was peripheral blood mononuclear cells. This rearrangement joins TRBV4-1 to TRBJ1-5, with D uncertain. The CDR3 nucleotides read TGCGCCAGCAGCCAAGTCTTATGGGCCGGCCAGCCCCAGCATTTT. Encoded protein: CASSQVLWAGQPQHF.